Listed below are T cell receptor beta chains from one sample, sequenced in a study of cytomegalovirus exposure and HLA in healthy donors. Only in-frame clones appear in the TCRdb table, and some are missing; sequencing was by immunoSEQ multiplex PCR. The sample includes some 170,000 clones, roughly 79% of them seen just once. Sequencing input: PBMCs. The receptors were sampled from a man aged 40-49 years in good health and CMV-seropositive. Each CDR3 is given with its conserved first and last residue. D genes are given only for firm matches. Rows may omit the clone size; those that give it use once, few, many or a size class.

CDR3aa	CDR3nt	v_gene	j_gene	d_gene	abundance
CAWRRQGHNGYTF	TGTGCCTGGAGGAGACAGGGGCATAATGGCTACACCTTC	TRBV30	TRBJ1-2	TRBD1	-
CASSSRANNQPQHF	TGTGCCAGCTCAAGCAGGGCAAACAATCAGCCCCAGCATTTT	TRBV18	TRBJ1-5	-	once
CASMLAGGANTGELFF	TGTGCCAGTATGCTAGCGGGAGGGGCGAACACCGGGGAGCTGTTTTTT	TRBV19	TRBJ2-2	TRBD2	-
CASSTRQAYQETQYF	TGTGCCAGCAGCACAAGACAGGCCTACCAAGAGACCCAGTACTTC	TRBV7-6	TRBJ2-5	-	-
CATDDRGNGEQYF	TGTGCCACCGACGACAGGGGGAATGGCGAGCAGTACTTC	TRBV19	TRBJ2-7	TRBD1	-
CAISVSGAGDTQYF	TGTGCCATCAGTGTTTCAGGGGCCGGAGATACGCAGTATTTT	TRBV10-3	TRBJ2-3	-	-
CASSHGSREGEQFF	TGCGCCAGCAGCCACGGGAGTAGGGAGGGTGAGCAGTTCTTC	TRBV5-1	TRBJ2-1	TRBD2	-
CASSNLPGQESSGNTIYF	TGTGCCAGCAGCAACCTACCGGGACAGGAGAGCTCTGGAAACACCATATATTTT	TRBV11-3	TRBJ1-3	TRBD1	-
CSVDRQGHTEAFF	TGCAGCGTTGACCGACAGGGCCACACTGAAGCTTTCTTT	TRBV29-1	TRBJ1-1	TRBD1	-
CASSPPPGVAMVGAFF	TGTGCCAGCAGTCCTCCGCCGGGGGTGGCTATGGTTGGGGCTTTCTTT	TRBV28	TRBJ1-1	-	-
CASSLARGRGNTGELFF	TGTGCCAGCAGTTTAGCTCGGGGCAGGGGAAACACCGGGGAGCTGTTTTTT	TRBV28	TRBJ2-2	-	few
CASSPQAYNEQFF	TGTGCCAGCAGTCCACAGGCTTACAATGAGCAGTTCTTC	TRBV6-5	TRBJ2-1	-	-
CASSLPTFSTDTQYF	TGCGCCAGCAGCCTCCCGACTTTTAGCACAGATACGCAGTATTTT	TRBV5-1	TRBJ2-3	-	-
CASSYGTGFGNTIYF	TGTGCCAGCAGTTACGGGACAGGGTTTGGAAACACCATATATTTT	TRBV6-5	TRBJ1-3	TRBD1	-
CASRGQSMSNTEAFF	TGTGCCAGCCGTGGACAGTCCATGAGCAACACTGAAGCTTTCTTT	TRBV6-4	TRBJ1-1	-	once
CASSLVQNNEQFF	TGCGCCAGCAGCTTGGTACAGAACAATGAGCAGTTCTTC	TRBV5-1	TRBJ2-1	-	-
CASSTVFGYEQYF	TGTGCCAGTAGTACAGTGTTTGGTTACGAGCAGTACTTC	TRBV19	TRBJ2-7	-	once
CASSVRGGTDTQYF	TGTGCCAGCAGCGTACGCGGGGGCACAGATACGCAGTATTTT	TRBV9	TRBJ2-3	-	-
CASSSNTGELFF	TGTGCCAGCAGTTCAAACACCGGGGAGCTGTTTTTT	TRBV28	TRBJ2-2	-	few
CASSISRDRPFEQYF	TGTGCCAGTAGCATCTCGAGGGACAGACCCTTCGAGCAGTACTTC	TRBV19	TRBJ2-7	TRBD1	few
CASSSDPAPGRGGGPDTQYF	TGCGCCAGCAGCTCAGACCCCGCGCCCGGGAGAGGGGGGGGTCCAGATACGCAGTATTTT	TRBV5-1	TRBJ2-3	-	-
CASSIQGYNEQFF	TGTGCCAGTAGTATTCAGGGTTACAATGAGCAGTTCTTC	TRBV19	TRBJ2-1	-	-